This T cell receptor beta chain was observed in a study of cytomegalovirus exposure and HLA in healthy donors (dated by TCRdb to 2016 to 2017). Describing the broader study: An earlier analysis of around 600 of the donors reported 250 to 350 Gb of sequence data and some 120 million unique TCR beta sequences from about 180 million T cells. Donor age, sex, ethnicity and CMV serostatus were collected together with the repertoire data. Typing coverage differed by locus: A, B, C, DRB1 and DQB1 were typed in about 629-630 donors, DQA1 in roughly 500, DPA1 in around 610, and DPB1 in 400 to 490. On average, around 240,000 unique TCR beta nucleotide sequences were sequenced per donor among some 420 genotyped donors of the cohort, with approximately 18% of those sequences being non-productive. An earlier analysis of several hundred of the donors used high-throughput TCR beta sequencing to judge whether each TCR beta V gene segment behaved as functional or pseudogenic. Around 300 gigabases of sequencing data and tens of millions of unique TCR sequences were included in an early release covering over 600 HLA-typed donors. The T cell repertoires of around 670 subjects were profiled by immunosequencing and related to cytomegalovirus serostatus. The study aimed to test whether cataloging public T cell receptors could reveal signatures of past pathogen exposure. Every discovery cohort repertoire had been produced on one sequencing platform. A later analysis re-examined previously published TCR beta repertoires from several hundred donors and added high-resolution HLA genotyping to investigate patterns of TCR occurrence. Of the roughly 400 genotyped donors, 65% to 90% fell in the genetic ancestry cluster associated with self-reported Caucasian donors. To predict cytomegalovirus infection status, the study combined high-throughput TCR immunosequencing, statistical association of individual TCRs with disease status, and machine learning. HLA typing included class I and class II loci at four-digit resolution. Genome-wide SNP genotypes for about three fifths of the 666 donors were used in a later genetic analysis, which treated that subset as a discovery cohort. Roughly 5 DR-DQ haplotypes were treated as single units for association and clustering because of strong linkage in the cohort. Besides the first cohort of 550 to 750 subjects, a separate validation cohort made up of some 110 different subjects was used. In the later analysis, no new phenotypic data were used to find candidate immune exposures; instead, reliance was placed on TCR beta sequences and their occurrence across donors. The paper as a whole reports these results and caveats: A further reported finding was that TCR beta sequences accurately predicted the HLA-A and HLA-B alleles for most subjects in the first cohort. The earlier analysis of around 600 of the donors excluded 15 to 20 rarely observed V segments, including chromosome 9 orphons, because counts were too low. Linkage disequilibrium might explain the correlated functional status among segregating V segments, but an unknown experimental factor could not be ruled out. A cluster of highly shared sequence variants was judged likely to represent a technical artifact of the sequencing pipeline. In an earlier analysis of about 550 of the donors, most TCR beta V segments were observed in productive rearrangements about 87% or about 30% of the time, broadly matching IMGT annotations. The authors suggested that the approach could potentially be extended to other disease states and immunological phenotypes. The only immune exposure information available for the cohort was CMV serostatus. Presence/absence analyses assumed roughly uniform sequencing depth across donors, an assumption that may not hold. The cohort was sequenced for TCR beta chains only, and without alpha or paired-chain data the features that could be detected were limited. In vitro tests confirmed that a few of the cytomegalovirus-associated TCR beta chains recognize cytomegalovirus antigens. A later analysis associated 15,000 or so TCR beta sequences with specific HLA alleles at a false discovery rate of 0.05. In a later analysis, several top co-occurrence clusters were reported to appear linked to parvovirus B19, influenza, CMV and Epstein-Barr virus. V-gene and J-gene trimming of TCR beta chains was associated with a missense DCLRE1C variant in a later genetic analysis, and the association was replicated in an independent cohort. In a later genetic analysis, fewer N-insertions in productive TCRs were reported among donors in an Asian-associated ancestry cluster than the roughly 640-donor mean. The study gave a list of about 150 TCR beta chains associated with cytomegalovirus. In a later analysis, the rate of TCR association differed among HLA loci, with DRB1 alleles having the most associated TCRs and HLA-C alleles having the fewest. The 87-base-pair reads could not distinguish some IMGT-functional V segments, including TRBV6-2 and TRBV6-3, so those segments were excluded. Most CMV-associated TCR beta chains appeared to be HLA-restricted in a later analysis, and the HLA associations seemed to be driven largely by CMV exposure. Most TCR sequences were observed very rarely across donors, whereas some public TCRs were present in many individuals. Compared with equally common non-associated chains, HLA-associated TCR beta chains in a later analysis were more clonally expanded and had lower generation probabilities. In both the original and validation cohorts, the classifier was reported to diagnose cytomegalovirus status with high specificity and sensitivity. Because HLA typing was unavailable for some donors at each locus, only the typed subset was used in association tests. When HLA alleles, especially DR and DQ, strongly co-occurred, attributing TCR associations to individual alleles was difficult.

Via the germline V gene, CDR1 is SGHRS and CDR2 YFSETQ. There are 14 amino acids in the CDR3, from cysteine to phenylalanine inclusive. The only DNA kept is the CDR3, 42 bases in frame from the first base. From V the trimming removes 3 bases and from J it removes 4 bases, while the gene matches leave 6 bases of the junction unaccounted for. As to this clone: Its antigen remains unidentified. The input lacks base qualities; no much larger clone sits a single base away.

Library generation was performed with the immunoSEQ multiplex PCR assay. A mixture of 60 forward primers for TCR Vbeta segments and 13 reverse primers for TCR Jbeta segments was used in the multiplex PCR. Amplification of the CDR3 region of rearranged TCR beta genes was performed with a multiplex PCR assay on genomic DNA. The amplified TCR beta libraries were sequenced on the Illumina HiSeq System as 87-base-pair reads. In the authors' own workflow: In a later analysis, about 80 million unique TCR beta chains were counted across the roughly 610 repertoires, and around 10 million of these chains were shared by at least two donors. To remove PCR and sequencing errors, raw reads were error-corrected and collapsed into unique sequences using a nearest-neighbor algorithm that merged closely related sequences. V, D and J gene segments were assigned by aligning CDR3 sequences to IMGT reference sequences. For a sequence to be retained, a match of at least six nucleotides to both a V gene segment and a J gene segment was required. A rearrangement counted as productive if the CDR3 had no stop codons and remained in frame with V and J, and every other rearrangement counted as non-productive. CDR3 was defined according to IMGT convention as the region running from the second conserved V-encoded cysteine to the conserved J-encoded phenylalanine. The earlier analysis of 500 to 750 of the donors excluded any sequence lacking an unambiguous match to a single V gene segment. An earlier analysis of several hundred of the donors classified V segments as functional when productive rearrangements were above 56.7% and as segregating when the standard deviation between donors was above 5%. A statistical classification framework was developed to diagnose cytomegalovirus status using the catalog of TCR beta chain sequences. A later analysis assigned V and J genes by comparing TCR nucleotide sequences with IMGT/GENE-DB human TR gene sequences. Using the TCRdist pipeline, a later analysis assigned CDR3 sequences along with most-parsimonious VDJ recombination scenarios. In a later analysis, each TCR beta chain was defined by its CDR3 amino acid sequence together with its V-gene family, and reads without a unique V-gene family were excluded. In a later analysis, approximately 640 highly shared, low-generation-probability nucleotide sequences were removed to address suspected cross-contamination and a sequencing artifact. In a later analysis, a clonal expansion index was calculated for each public chain from normalized within-repertoire ranks of inferred template counts. Generation probabilities in a later analysis came from a VDJ recombination model fitted to out-of-frame rearrangements, and those results were checked against IGoR. Hypergeometric tests were used in a later analysis to score TCR-TCR, TCR-HLA and TCR-CMV co-occurrence, with a repertoire-size bias correction applied to the TCR pairs. To estimate false discovery rates, a later analysis permuted the HLA or CMV assignments 20 times. A later analysis grouped co-occurring TCRs with DBSCAN, adding TCRdist sequence similarity when clustering within HLA-allele-positive subsets. Repertoires with fewer than 30,000 or more than 120,000 public chains were left out of co-occurrence clustering, as were a handful of repertoires with anomalous nucleotide sharing. Held by TCRdb, this immuneACCESS table contains in-frame sequences only and omits some clones. Under half of the omission traces to an unresolved V gene where checked; the cause of the rest is unknown. V, J and clone size are those of that table, while D and trimming were read from the DNA. The sample table shows 170,000 or so clones, and 80% are seen once. The ten top clones hold 0.6% to 0.7% of the sample.

The cohort comprised hundreds of healthy bone marrow donors. At the time of sampling, all cohort members were nominally healthy, though unrecorded immune exposures were likely present. The donor was CMV seronegative and was included in the group of hundreds of seronegative cohort members. A peripheral blood sample was provided by each donor, and peripheral blood mononuclear cells were used for TCR beta sequencing. The Qiagen DNeasy Blood Extraction Kit was used to extract genomic DNA from the blood cell samples. Recombination joined TRBV5-1 with TRBJ2-7; 8 middle bases align to TRBD1. Sequences were obtained from PBMCs. The receptor comes from a boy aged 5-17 years in good health and CMV-seronegative. The DNA reads as follows: TGCGCCAGCAGCTGGTCCCGGGACAGGTACGAGCAGTACTTC. Its product reads: CASSWSRDRYEQYF.